These T cell receptor beta chains were read from a single sample in a study of blood T cell repertoires in COVID-19. Clones were sequenced by immunoSEQ multiplex PCR, and TCRdb holds only the in-frame ones, with some missing. The sample shows 150,000 to 200,000 clones, 82% of them seen only once. The sequenced material came from PBMCs or T cells enriched from blood (not recorded which). All receptors derive from a man between 60 and 75 years old who had recovered from COVID-19. The CDR3 runs from the conserved cysteine through the conserved F or W. D genes are given only for firm matches. For some rows the clone size is stated as once, few or many, or as a class when expanded; others skip it.

clone_size,v_call,j_call,d_call,cdr3_nt,cdr3_aa
-,TRBV10-2,TRBJ1-5,-,TGCGCCAGCAGTGAGTACAGGGAAGGTCAGCCCCAGCATTTT,CASSEYREGQPQHF
-,TRBV6-6,TRBJ2-7,-,TGTGCCAGCAGTTATGACAGGTCCTACGAGCAGTACTTC,CASSYDRSYEQYF
many,TRBV6-5,TRBJ2-1,-,TGTGCCAGCAGTTACTCCCTATCGAGCTACAATGAGCAGTTCTTC,CASSYSLSSYNEQFF
-,TRBV7-9,TRBJ2-3,TRBD2,TGTGCCAGCAGCTTAGGGCTAGCGGGTGACACGCAGTATTTT,CASSLGLAGDTQYF
-,TRBV12-3/TRBV12-4,TRBJ1-3,TRBD1,TGTGCCAGCGGACAGGGACCTGGAAACACCATATATTTT,CASGQGPGNTIYF
-,TRBV3-1/TRBV3-2,TRBJ2-5,TRBD2,TGTGCCAGCAGCCAAGGAAACGGCGGGGGGAACCAAGAGACCCAGTACTTC,CASSQGNGGGNQETQYF
-,TRBV5-1,TRBJ2-6,TRBD1,TGCGCCAGCAGCCTACAGGGGAGCTCTGGGGCCAACGTCCTGACTTTC,CASSLQGSSGANVLTF
-,TRBV28,TRBJ2-7,TRBD1,TGTGCCAGCAGTGCCGGGACAGGGACCTACGAGCAGTACTTC,CASSAGTGTYEQYF
-,TRBV7-2,TRBJ2-1,-,TGTGCCAGCAGCTTAGGAGGAACCCGCTCCTACAATGAGCAGTTCTTC,CASSLGGTRSYNEQFF
-,TRBV19,TRBJ1-2,-,TGTGCCAGTAGTATATGGGGAGTCAGCTATGGCTACACCTTC,CASSIWGVSYGYTF
-,TRBV5-6,TRBJ1-2,TRBD1,TGTGCCAGCAGCATAGACAGGGGAGCTATTAAAGGCTACACCTTC,CASSIDRGAIKGYTF
once,TRBV9,TRBJ2-3,-,TGTGCCAGCAGCGTATCAGGAACTAGCACAGATACGCAGTATTTT,CASSVSGTSTDTQYF
-,TRBV19,TRBJ1-6,TRBD1,TGTGCCAGTAGTAGATCATCGCAGGGGGCCTCAAATTCACCCCTCCACTTT,CASSRSSQGASNSPLHF
-,TRBV18,TRBJ1-1,-,TGTGCCAGCTCACCAGAGGGTCAAGGCACTGAAGCTTTCTTT,CASSPEGQGTEAFF
few,TRBV6-5,TRBJ1-2,-,TGTGCCAGCAGTTACGGTGGTGCAGGGGAGAATGGCTACACCTTC,CASSYGGAGENGYTF
many,TRBV28,TRBJ1-1,-,TGTGCCAGCAGGGACACCATGAACACTGAAGCTTTCTTT,CASRDTMNTEAFF
-,TRBV24-1,TRBJ2-5,-,TGTGCCACCAGTGTCGGGGGTTCCCAAGAGACCCAGTACTTC,CATSVGGSQETQYF
-,TRBV28,TRBJ2-1,TRBD2,TGTGCCAGCAGTTGGGGAGGTAGCGGGGGCGATGAGCAGTTCTTC,CASSWGGSGGDEQFF
-,TRBV19,TRBJ2-1,-,TGTGCCAGTAGTATCGCCCTGACTTTCAGCTCCTACAATGAGCAGTTCTTC,CASSIALTFSSYNEQFF
-,TRBV5-1,TRBJ1-6,-,TGCGCCAGCAGCTTAATGACAGATAATTCACCCCTCCACTTT,CASSLMTDNSPLHF
few,TRBV28,TRBJ1-2,TRBD1,TGTGCCAGCAGAACCGGACAGGGGATCTATGGCTACACCTTC,CASRTGQGIYGYTF
-,TRBV9,TRBJ1-2,TRBD1,TGTGCCAGCAGCGTCCGGGACAGTAATGGCTACACCTTC,CASSVRDSNGYTF
-,TRBV6-5,TRBJ2-5,TRBD2,TGTGCCAGCCAAGCGGGGGGAGGAGAGACCCAGTACTTC,CASQAGGGETQYF
-,TRBV9,TRBJ2-1,-,TGTGCCAGCAGCGTAGCTGGGGGGGCCCTGGGAAATGAGCAGTTCTTC,CASSVAGGALGNEQFF
-,TRBV6-4,TRBJ2-7,TRBD2,TGTGCCAGCAGTGGGATCTCGACTAGCGGGGGATTCCACTACGAGCAGTACTTC,CASSGISTSGGFHYEQYF
-,TRBV4-1,TRBJ2-1,-,TGCGCCAGCAGCCAAGGAAGCCGGGGCTCCTACAATGAGCAGTTCTTC,CASSQGSRGSYNEQFF
-,TRBV6-1,TRBJ1-1,-,TGTGCCAGCAGTGAAGGCGGTGGGGCCACTGAAGCTTTCTTT,CASSEGGGATEAFF
-,TRBV3-1/TRBV3-2,TRBJ2-3,-,TGTGCCAGCAGCCCACGGGGAGCGAGCACAGATACGCAGTATTTT,CASSPRGASTDTQYF
-,TRBV29-1,TRBJ1-1,-,TGCAGCGTATCGCCTAACAGGGTGAACACTGAAGCTTTCTTT,CSVSPNRVNTEAFF
-,TRBV12-3/TRBV12-4,TRBJ2-1,TRBD1,TGTGCCAGCAGTCCAGGGGGACACAATGAGCAGTTCTTC,CASSPGGHNEQFF
-,TRBV5-5,TRBJ2-2,-,TGTGCCAGCAGCTTAGGAGCGAACACCGGGGAGCTGTTTTTT,CASSLGANTGELFF
-,TRBV20-1,TRBJ2-1,-,TGCAGTGCGGAGAGCAATCCTGAGCAGTTCTTC,CSAESNPEQFF
-,TRBV9,TRBJ2-1,TRBD2,TGTGCCAGCAGCCTCCGAGCGGGAGGGCCCTACAATGAGCAGTTCTTC,CASSLRAGGPYNEQFF
-,TRBV7-3,TRBJ2-7,-,TGTGCCAGCAGCTTGAGCACAGGAACCTACGAGCAGTACTTC,CASSLSTGTYEQYF
-,TRBV28,TRBJ1-6,TRBD1,TGTGCCAGCAGGAGACGACAGGGGGCAATCAATTCACCCCTCCACTTT,CASRRRQGAINSPLHF
-,TRBV18,TRBJ1-1,TRBD1,TGTGCCAGCTCACCCCGGACAGGGGGAACTTACAGTGAAGCTTTCTTT,CASSPRTGGTYSEAFF
-,TRBV24-1,TRBJ2-4,TRBD1,TGTGCCACCAGGGACAGGGAAAACATTCAGTACTTC,CATRDRENIQYF
-,TRBV18,TRBJ1-1,-,TGTGCCAGCTCACCTTTCGCAGGGACAAGGGACACTGAAGCTTTCTTT,CASSPFAGTRDTEAFF
-,TRBV7-9,TRBJ1-2,-,TGTGCCAGCAGCTTAGGCACAGGGTCTAGCTATGGCTACACCTTC,CASSLGTGSSYGYTF
once,TRBV6-5,TRBJ1-1,TRBD1,TGTGCCAGCATATATAGCCCCGACAGGGGCACTGAAGCTTTCTTT,CASIYSPDRGTEAFF
-,TRBV18,TRBJ1-2,-,TGTGCCAGCTCACCGAATCGGGGGTTTGACTATGGCTACACCTTC,CASSPNRGFDYGYTF
-,TRBV27,TRBJ2-5,TRBD2,TGTGCCAGCACCCCGACTAGCGGGGGGCCGGAGACCCAGTACTTC,CASTPTSGGPETQYF
-,TRBV19,TRBJ1-6,TRBD1,TGTGCCAGTAGTAACAGGGGGCGAGGTAATTCACCCCTCCACTTT,CASSNRGRGNSPLHF
-,TRBV14,TRBJ1-2,TRBD1,TGTGCCAGCAGCCAAGACCGGACAGGGGGCTGGTACTATGGCTACACCTTC,CASSQDRTGGWYYGYTF
-,TRBV29-1,TRBJ1-5,TRBD1,TGCAGCGTGGCCGGGACAGGACCTAATCAGCCCCAGCATTTT,CSVAGTGPNQPQHF
-,TRBV2,TRBJ2-5,TRBD1,TGTGCCAGCAGTCGGGACAGGGGACTCCAAGAGACCCAGTACTTC,CASSRDRGLQETQYF
-,TRBV11-3,TRBJ2-1,TRBD1,TGTGCCAGCAGCTTAGCGGGGACAGGGCCCAGCCATGAGCAGTTCTTC,CASSLAGTGPSHEQFF
-,TRBV19,TRBJ1-1,-,TGTGCCAGTAGTATCGGGGGGGAGCATGAAGCTTTCTTT,CASSIGGEHEAFF
-,TRBV18,TRBJ2-3,TRBD2,TGTGCCAGCTCCCCCCGAAAGCGGGAGTTGACAGATACGCAGTATTTT,CASSPRKRELTDTQYF
once,TRBV7-9,TRBJ2-3,TRBD2,TGTGCCAGCAGCTTAGCGGGAGGGCCCGCAACGCAGTATTTT,CASSLAGGPATQYF
-,TRBV11-1,TRBJ1-1,-,TGTGCCAGCAGTTCCGACAGACCCGTGAACACTGAAGCTTTCTTT,CASSSDRPVNTEAFF
-,TRBV10-3,TRBJ2-1,TRBD2,TGTGCCATCAGTGAAGCTAGCGGGAGGGCCCGGGTCTACAATGAGCAGTTCTTC,CAISEASGRARVYNEQFF
-,TRBV5-1,TRBJ2-5,TRBD2,TGCGCCAGCAGCTGGCAGGGAGGACTAGCGGGGGCCCCGCAAGAGACCCAGTACTTC,CASSWQGGLAGAPQETQYF
-,TRBV6-5,TRBJ1-4,TRBD1,TGTGCCAGCAGTTACGGACAGGGGCAGGGTAATGAAAAACTGTTTTTT,CASSYGQGQGNEKLFF
-,TRBV10-3,TRBJ1-2,TRBD1,TGTGCCATCAGCCGACAGGGGCCAGAGGATGGCTACACCTTC,CAISRQGPEDGYTF
-,TRBV3-1/TRBV3-2,TRBJ1-2,TRBD1,TGTGCCAGCAGCCAAGTTGGGACAGGGATCTATGGCTACACCTTC,CASSQVGTGIYGYTF
-,TRBV2,TRBJ1-2,-,TGTGCCAGCAGTGAAGCTGGGGGCGGCTATGGCTACACCTTC,CASSEAGGGYGYTF